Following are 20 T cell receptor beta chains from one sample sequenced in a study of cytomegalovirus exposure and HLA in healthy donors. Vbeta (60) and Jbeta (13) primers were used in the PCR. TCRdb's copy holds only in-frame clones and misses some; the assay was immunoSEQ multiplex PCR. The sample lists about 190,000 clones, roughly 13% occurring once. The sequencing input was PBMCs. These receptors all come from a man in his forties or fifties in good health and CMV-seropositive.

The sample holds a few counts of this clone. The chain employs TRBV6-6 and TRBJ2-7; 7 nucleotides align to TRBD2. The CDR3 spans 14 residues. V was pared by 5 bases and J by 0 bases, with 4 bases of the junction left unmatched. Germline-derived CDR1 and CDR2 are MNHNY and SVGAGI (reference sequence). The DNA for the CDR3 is TGTGCCAGCAGTGGGAGGGTCCTCTCCTACGAGCAGTACTTC. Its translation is CASSGRVLSYEQYF.

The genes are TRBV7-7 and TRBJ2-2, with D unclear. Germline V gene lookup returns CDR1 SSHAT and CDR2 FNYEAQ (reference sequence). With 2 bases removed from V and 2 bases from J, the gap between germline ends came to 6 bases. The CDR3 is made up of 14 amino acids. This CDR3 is CASSLQINTGELFF. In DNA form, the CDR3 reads TGTGCCAGCAGCTTACAGATCAACACCGGGGAGCTGTTTTTT.

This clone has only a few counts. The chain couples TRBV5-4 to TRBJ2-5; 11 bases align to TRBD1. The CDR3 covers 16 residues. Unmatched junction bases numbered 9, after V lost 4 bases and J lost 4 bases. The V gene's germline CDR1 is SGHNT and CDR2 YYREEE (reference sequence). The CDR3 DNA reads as TGTGCCAGCAGCAACTTGGGACAGGGGGTTGTAGAGACCCAGTACTTC. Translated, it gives CASSNLGQGVVETQYF.

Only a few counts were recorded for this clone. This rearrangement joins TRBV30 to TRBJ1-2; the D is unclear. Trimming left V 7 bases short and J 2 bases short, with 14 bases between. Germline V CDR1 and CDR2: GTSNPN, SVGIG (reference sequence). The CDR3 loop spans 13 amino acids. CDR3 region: CASLEVANYGYTF. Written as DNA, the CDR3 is TGTGCCTCCCTAGAAGTTGCGAACTATGGCTACACCTTC.

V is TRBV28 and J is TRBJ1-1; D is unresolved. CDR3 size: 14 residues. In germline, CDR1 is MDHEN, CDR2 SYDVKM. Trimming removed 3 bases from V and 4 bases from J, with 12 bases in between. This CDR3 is CASSFWELSTEAFF. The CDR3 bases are TGTGCCAGCAGTTTTTGGGAGCTCAGCACTGAAGCTTTCTTT. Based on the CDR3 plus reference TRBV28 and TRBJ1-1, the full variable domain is DVKVTQSSRYLVKRTGEKVFLECVQDMDHENMFWYRQDPGLGLRLIYFSYDVKMKEKGDIPEGYSVSREKKERFSLILESASTNQTSMYLCASSFWELSTEAFFGQGTRLTVV.

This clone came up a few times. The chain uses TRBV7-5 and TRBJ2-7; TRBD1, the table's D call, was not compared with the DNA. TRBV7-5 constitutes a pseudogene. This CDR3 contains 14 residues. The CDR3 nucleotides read TGTGCCAGAAGCCCGAGGGACAGATCCTACGAGCAGTACGTC. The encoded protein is CARSPRDRSYEQYV.

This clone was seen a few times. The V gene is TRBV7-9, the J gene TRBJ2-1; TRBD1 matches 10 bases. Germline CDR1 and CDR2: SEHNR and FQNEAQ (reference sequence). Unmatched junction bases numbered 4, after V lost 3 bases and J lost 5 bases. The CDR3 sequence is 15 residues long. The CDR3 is CASSFGQGVDNEQFF. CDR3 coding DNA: TGTGCCAGCAGCTTTGGACAGGGGGTGGACAATGAGCAGTTCTTC.

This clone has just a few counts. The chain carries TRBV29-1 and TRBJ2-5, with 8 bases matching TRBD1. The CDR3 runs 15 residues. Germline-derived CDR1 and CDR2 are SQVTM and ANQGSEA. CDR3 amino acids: CRGEDSRGRQETQYF. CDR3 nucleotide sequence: TGCAGAGGTGAAGATTCCAGGGGGCGGCAAGAGACCCAGTACTTC.

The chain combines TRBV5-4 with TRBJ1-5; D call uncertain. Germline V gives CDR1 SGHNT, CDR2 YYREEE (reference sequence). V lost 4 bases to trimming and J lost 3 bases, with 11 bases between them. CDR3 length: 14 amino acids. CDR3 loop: CASSVRGNNQPQHF. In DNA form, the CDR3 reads TGTGCCAGCAGCGTCCGGGGTAACAATCAGCCCCAGCATTTT.

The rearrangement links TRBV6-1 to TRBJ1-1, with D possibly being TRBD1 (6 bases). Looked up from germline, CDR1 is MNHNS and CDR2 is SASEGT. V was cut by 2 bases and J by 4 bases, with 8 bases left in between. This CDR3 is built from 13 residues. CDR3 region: CASSENRVTEAFF. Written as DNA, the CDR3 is TGTGCCAGCAGTGAAAACAGGGTCACTGAAGCTTTCTTT.

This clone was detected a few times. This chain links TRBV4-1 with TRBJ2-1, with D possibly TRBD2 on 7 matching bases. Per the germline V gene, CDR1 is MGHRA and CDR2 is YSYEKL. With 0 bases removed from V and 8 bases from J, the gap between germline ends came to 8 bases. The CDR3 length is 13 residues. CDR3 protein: CASSQEGGDEQFF. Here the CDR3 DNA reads TGCGCCAGCAGCCAAGAAGGGGGGGATGAGCAGTTCTTC.

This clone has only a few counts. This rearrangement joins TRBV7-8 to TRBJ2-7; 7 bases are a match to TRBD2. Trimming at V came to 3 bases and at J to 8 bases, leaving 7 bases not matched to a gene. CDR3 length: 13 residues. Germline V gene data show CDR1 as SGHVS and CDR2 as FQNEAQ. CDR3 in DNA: TGTGCCAGCAGCTTGGGAGGGACCCACAAGCAGTACGTC. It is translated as CASSLGGTHKQYV.

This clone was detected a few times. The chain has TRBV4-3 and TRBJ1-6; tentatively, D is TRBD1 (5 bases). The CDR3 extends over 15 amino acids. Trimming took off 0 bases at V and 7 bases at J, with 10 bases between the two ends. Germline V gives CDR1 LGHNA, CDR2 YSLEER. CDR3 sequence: CASSQDGSGNSPLHF. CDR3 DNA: TGCGCCAGCAGCCAAGATGGGTCAGGGAATTCACCCCTCCACTTT.

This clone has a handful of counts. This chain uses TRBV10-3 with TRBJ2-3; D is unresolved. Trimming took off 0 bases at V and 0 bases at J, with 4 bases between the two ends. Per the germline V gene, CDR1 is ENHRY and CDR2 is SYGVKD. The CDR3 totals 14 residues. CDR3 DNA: TGTGCCATCAGTGAGTCTCCTAGCACAGATACGCAGTATTTT. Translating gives CAISESPSTDTQYF.

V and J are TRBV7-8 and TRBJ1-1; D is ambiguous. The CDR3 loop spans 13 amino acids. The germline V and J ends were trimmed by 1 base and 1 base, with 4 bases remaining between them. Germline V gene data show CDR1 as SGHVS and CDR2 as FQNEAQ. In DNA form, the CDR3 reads TGTGCCAGCAGCTTAGGGAGGAACACTGAAGCTTTCTTT. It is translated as CASSLGRNTEAFF.

The CDR3 DNA reads TGTGCCAGCAGTGAATCGGGACAGTTTGGCTACACCTTC. Its protein product is CASSESGQFGYTF. The chain couples TRBV25-1 to TRBJ1-2; 7 nucleotides agree with TRBD1. The CDR3 is made up of 13 amino acids. V trimming: 1 base; J trimming: 7 bases; junction bases outside the gene matches: 3. The germline V gene has CDR1 MGHDK and CDR2 SYGVNS.

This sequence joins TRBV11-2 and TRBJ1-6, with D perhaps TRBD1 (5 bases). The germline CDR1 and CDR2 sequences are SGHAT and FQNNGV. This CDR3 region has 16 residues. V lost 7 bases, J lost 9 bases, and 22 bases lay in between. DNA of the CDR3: TGTGCCAGCACCCAGACTGGGGGAGGGGTCGGTTCACCCCTCCACTTT. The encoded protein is CASTQTGGGVGSPLHF. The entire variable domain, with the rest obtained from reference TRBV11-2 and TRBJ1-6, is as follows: EAGVAQSPRYKIIEKRQSVAFWCNPISGHATLYWYQQILGQGPKLLIQFQNNGVVDDSQLPKDRFSAERLKGVDSTLKIQPAKLEDSAVYLCASTQTGGGVGSPLHFGNGTRLTVT.

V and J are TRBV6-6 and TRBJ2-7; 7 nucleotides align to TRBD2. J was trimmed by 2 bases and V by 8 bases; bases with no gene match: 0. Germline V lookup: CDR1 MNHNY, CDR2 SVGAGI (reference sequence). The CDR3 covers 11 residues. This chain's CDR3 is CASRGAYEQYF. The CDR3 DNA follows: TGTGCCAGCCGGGGGGCCTACGAGCAGTACTTC.

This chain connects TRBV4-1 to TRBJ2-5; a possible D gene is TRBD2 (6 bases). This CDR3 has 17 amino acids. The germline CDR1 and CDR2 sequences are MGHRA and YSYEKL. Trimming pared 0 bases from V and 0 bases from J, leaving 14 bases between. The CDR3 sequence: CASSQELASANQETQYF. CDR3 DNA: TGCGCCAGCAGCCAAGAGTTGGCTAGCGCCAACCAAGAGACCCAGTACTTC.

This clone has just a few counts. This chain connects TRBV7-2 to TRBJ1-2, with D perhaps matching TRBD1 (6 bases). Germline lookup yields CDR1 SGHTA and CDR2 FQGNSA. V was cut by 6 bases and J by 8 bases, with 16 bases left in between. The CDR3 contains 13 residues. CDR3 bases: TGTGCCAGCAGTTTTGACAGGATCGGGGGCTACACCTTC. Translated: CASSFDRIGGYTF.